The clone carrying this T cell receptor (beta chain) was found a few times. As for time point: newly diagnosed GD, antithyroid drugs for less than 3 months. RNA extracted from PBMCs served as the sequencing template. The sample comes from a study of regulatory T cells in long-lasting Graves disease. Study background: Those Graves' patients who were newly diagnosed had been on antithyroid drugs under 3 months.

Combining iRepertoire HTBI primers with Arm-PCR of CDR3 regions, the authors built TCR beta libraries. MiXCR, run by TCRdb on the multiplex PCR reads, gives a single entry per CDR3 protein. The table lists 500,000 or so distinct CDR3 sequences, about 17% of them singletons, with 12% in the top ten. This sample was also put to use in a study of T cells in Graves' hyperthyroidism and ophthalmopathy. From that paper: Calling Graves' hyperthyroidism stable meant ophthalmopathy did not progress within 18 months. First-round RT-PCR with HTBI primers amplified the TCR CDR3 region.

This clonotype was sampled from a man aged 40-49 years with Graves disease. This specimen consisted of peripheral blood mononuclear cells (PBMCs), obtained at new diagnosis, from a patient treated with antithyroid drugs.

The CDR3 bases are TGTGCCACCAGCAGAGTCCCCACCGGGGATACGCAGTATTTT. Translation gives CATSRVPTGDTQYF. The rearrangement joins TRBV15 to TRBJ2-3; D gene ambiguous. Germline lookup yields CDR1 LNHNV and CDR2 YYDKDF (reference sequence). V shed 1 base and J shed 6 bases, with 11 bases lying between them. The CDR3 length is 14 residues.